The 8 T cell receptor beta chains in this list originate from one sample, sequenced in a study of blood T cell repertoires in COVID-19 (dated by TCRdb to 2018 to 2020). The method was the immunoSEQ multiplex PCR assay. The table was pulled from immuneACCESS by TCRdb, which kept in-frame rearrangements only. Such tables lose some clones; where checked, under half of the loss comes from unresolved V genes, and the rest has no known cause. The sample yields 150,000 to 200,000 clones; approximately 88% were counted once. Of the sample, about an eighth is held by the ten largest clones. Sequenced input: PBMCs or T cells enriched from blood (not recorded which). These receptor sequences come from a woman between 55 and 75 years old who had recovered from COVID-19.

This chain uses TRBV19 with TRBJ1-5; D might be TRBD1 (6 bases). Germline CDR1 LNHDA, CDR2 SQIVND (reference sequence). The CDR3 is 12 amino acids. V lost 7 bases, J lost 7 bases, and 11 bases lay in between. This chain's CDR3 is CASNKGGQPQHF. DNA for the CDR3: TGTGCCAGTAATAAAGGGGGACAGCCCCAGCATTTT.

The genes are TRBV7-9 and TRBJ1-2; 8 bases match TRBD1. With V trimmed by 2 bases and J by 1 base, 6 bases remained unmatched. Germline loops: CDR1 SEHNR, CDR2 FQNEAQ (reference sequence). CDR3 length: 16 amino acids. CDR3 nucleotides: TGTGCCAGCAGCTTAATGGACAGGGAGGTTAACTATGGCTACACCTTC. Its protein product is CASSLMDREVNYGYTF.

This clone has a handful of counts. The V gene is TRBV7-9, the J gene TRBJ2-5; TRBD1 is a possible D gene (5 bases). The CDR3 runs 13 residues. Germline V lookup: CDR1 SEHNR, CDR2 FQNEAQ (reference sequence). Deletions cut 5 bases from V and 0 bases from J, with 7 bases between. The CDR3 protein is CASSLQDQETQYF. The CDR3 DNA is TGTGCCAGCAGCCTACAGGACCAAGAGACCCAGTACTTC.

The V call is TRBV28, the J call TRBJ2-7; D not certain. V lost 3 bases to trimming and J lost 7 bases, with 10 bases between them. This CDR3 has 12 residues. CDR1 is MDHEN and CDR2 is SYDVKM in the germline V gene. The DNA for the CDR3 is TGTGCCAGCAGTTTTTCTTGGGCTGAGCAGTACTTC. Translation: CASSFSWAEQYF.

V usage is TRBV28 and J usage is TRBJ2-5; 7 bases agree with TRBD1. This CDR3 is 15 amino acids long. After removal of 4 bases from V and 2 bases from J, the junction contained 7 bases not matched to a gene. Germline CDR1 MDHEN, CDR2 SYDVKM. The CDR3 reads CASSSVGTAQETQYF. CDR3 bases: TGTGCCAGCAGTTCGGTGGGGACAGCGCAAGAGACCCAGTACTTC.

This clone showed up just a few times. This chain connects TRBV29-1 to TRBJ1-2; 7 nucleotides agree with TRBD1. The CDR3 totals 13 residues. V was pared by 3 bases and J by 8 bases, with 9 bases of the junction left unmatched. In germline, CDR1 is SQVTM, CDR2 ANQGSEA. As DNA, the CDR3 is TGCAGCGTTGATAATTTAGGGGGACAGGGCTACACCTTC. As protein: CSVDNLGGQGYTF.

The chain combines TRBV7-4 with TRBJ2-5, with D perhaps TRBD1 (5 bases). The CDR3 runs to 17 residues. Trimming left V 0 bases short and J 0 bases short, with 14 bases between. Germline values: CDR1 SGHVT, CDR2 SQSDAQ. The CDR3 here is CASSLAPGRVYQETQYF. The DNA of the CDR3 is TGTGCCAGCAGCTTAGCCCCCGGCAGGGTGTACCAAGAGACCCAGTACTTC.

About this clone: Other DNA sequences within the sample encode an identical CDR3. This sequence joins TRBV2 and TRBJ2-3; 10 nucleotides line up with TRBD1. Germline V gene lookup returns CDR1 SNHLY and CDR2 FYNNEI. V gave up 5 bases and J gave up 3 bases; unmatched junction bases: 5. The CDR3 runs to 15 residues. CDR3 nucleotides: TGTGCCAGCAGTTCCCGGACAGGGGGGACAGATACGCAGTATTTT. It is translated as CASSSRTGGTDTQYF.